The 5 T cell receptor beta chains below come from one sample, sequenced in a study of blood T cell repertoires in COVID-19. The repertoire was sequenced with immunoSEQ multiplex PCR; TCRdb's copy has only in-frame clones and lacks some. Of 200,000 to 250,000 clones in the sample, 80% to 95% were seen once. Sequencing was performed on peripheral blood. The receptors stem from a man in his thirties or forties with COVID-19, enrolled during active disease.

This clone was picked up one time. This chain uses TRBV5-1 with TRBJ1-1; D call uncertain. This CDR3 is 15 amino acids long. Germline values: CDR1 SGHRS, CDR2 YFSETQ. Trimming shortened V by 0 bases and J by 1 base, and 10 bases separated the two germline ends. CDR3 amino acids: CASSLDAGGNTEAFF. The CDR3 DNA follows: TGCGCCAGCAGCTTGGACGCAGGTGGGAACACTGAAGCTTTCTTT. The full variable domain, completed using reference TRBV5-1 and TRBJ1-1, is KAGVTQTPRYLIKTRGQQVTLSCSPISGHRSVSWYQQTPGQGLQFLFEYFSETQRNKGNFPGRFSGRQFSNSRSEMNVSTLELGDSALYLCASSLDAGGNTEAFFGQGTRLTVV.

This chain uses TRBV6-5 with TRBJ2-7, with D perhaps matching TRBD1 (6 bases). Germline CDR1 reads MNHEY; CDR2 reads SVGAGI. V lost 6 bases and J lost 0, with 12 bases in between. The CDR3 has 14 amino acids. CDR3 sequence: CASRNQGSSYEQYF. The CDR3, as DNA: TGTGCCAGCAGGAATCAGGGGAGCTCCTACGAGCAGTACTTC.

The chain links TRBV7-2 to TRBJ2-3, with 12 nucleotides matching TRBD2. Germline CDR1 and CDR2: SGHTA and FQGNSA. Unmatched junction bases numbered 7, after V lost 5 bases and J lost 4 bases. CDR3 size: 16 residues. CDR3 bases: TGTGCCAGCAGCCTACCTAGCGGGGGGGCGCCAGATACGCAGTATTTT. This encodes CASSLPSGGAPDTQYF. The full variable domain, with the rest looked up from reference TRBV7-2 and TRBJ2-3, is GAGVSQSPSNKVTEKGKDVELRCDPISGHTALYWYRQSLGQGLEFLIYFQGNSAPDKSGLPSDRFSAERTGGSVSTLTIQRTQQEDSAVYLCASSLPSGGAPDTQYFGPGTRLTVL.

The V gene is TRBV6-1, the J gene TRBJ1-1, with 7 positions matching TRBD1. The CDR3 runs 15 residues. The germline V gene encodes CDR1 MNHNS and CDR2 SASEGT. The J segment lost 1 base and the V segment lost 1 base, leaving 3 bases of the junction unmatched. CDR3 coding DNA: TGTGCCAGCAGTGAAGTAACAGGGGCGAACACTGAAGCTTTCTTT. Translating it yields CASSEVTGANTEAFF.

The chain joins TRBV27 to TRBJ1-4; 8 bases agree with TRBD1. This CDR3 spans 15 amino acids. The V and J ends lost 2 bases and 6 bases, in that order; junction bases with no gene match: 5. Germline assignment: CDR1 MNHEY and CDR2 SMNVEV (reference sequence). The CDR3 reads CASSLRTGQDEKLFF. CDR3 DNA sequence: TGTGCCAGCAGTTTACGGACAGGGCAGGATGAAAAACTGTTTTTT.